This T cell receptor beta chain comes out of a study of cytomegalovirus exposure and HLA in healthy donors. The count of this clone is one. PCR was performed using 60 Vbeta and 13 Jbeta primers. The protocol was immunoSEQ multiplex PCR, while the TCRdb copy is restricted to in-frame clones and leaves out a portion. The table lists about 160,000 clones, almost 80% of them singletons, with more than 1.4% in the top ten. Sample: PBMCs. The source of this sequence is a male donor in good health and CMV-seronegative.

The CDR3 spells CASSRQGRTEAFF. The CDR3 DNA is TGTGCCAGCAGCCGACAGGGTCGCACTGAAGCTTTCTTT. V usage is TRBV11-2 and J usage is TRBJ1-1; the match to TRBD1 covers 7 bases. Germline-derived CDR1 and CDR2 are SGHAT and FQNNGV. The CDR3 has 13 amino acids. V dropped 5 bases and J dropped 4; count of bases not matched to a gene: 4.